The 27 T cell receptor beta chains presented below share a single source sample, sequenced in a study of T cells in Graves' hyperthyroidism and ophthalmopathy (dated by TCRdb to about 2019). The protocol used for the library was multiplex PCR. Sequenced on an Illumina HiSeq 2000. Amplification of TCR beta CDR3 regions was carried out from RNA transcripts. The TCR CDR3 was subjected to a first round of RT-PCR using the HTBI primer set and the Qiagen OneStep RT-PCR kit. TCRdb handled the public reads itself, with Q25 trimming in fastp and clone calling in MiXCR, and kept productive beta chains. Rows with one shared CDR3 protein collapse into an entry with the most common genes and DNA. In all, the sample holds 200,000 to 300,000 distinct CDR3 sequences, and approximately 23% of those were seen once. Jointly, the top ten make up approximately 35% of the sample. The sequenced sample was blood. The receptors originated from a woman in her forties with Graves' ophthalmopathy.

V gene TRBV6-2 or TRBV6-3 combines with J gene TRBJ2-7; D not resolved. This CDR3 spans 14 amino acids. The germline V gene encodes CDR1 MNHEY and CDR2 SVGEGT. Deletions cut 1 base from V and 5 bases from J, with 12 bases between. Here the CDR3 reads CASSYLVGIDEQYF. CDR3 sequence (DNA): TGTGCCAGCAGTTACTTGGTGGGAATCGACGAGCAGTACTTC.

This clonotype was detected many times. The CDR3 loop is CASSGSVGTEAFF. The CDR3 nucleotides read TGTGCCAGTAGTGGGTCTGTGGGCACTGAAGCTTTCTTT. This rearrangement joins TRBV19 to TRBJ1-1; no clear D gene. Trimming pared 5 bases from V and 4 bases from J, leaving 11 bases between. The length of the CDR3 is 13 residues. CDR1 and CDR2 (germline): LNHDA, SQIVND (reference sequence).

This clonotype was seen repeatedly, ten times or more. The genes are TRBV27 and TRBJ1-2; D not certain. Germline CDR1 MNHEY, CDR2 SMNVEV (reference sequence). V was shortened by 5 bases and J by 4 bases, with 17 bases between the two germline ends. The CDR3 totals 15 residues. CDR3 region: CASSPNLRTGYGYTF. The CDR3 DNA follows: TGTGCCAGCAGTCCTAACTTGAGGACGGGCTATGGCTACACCTTC.

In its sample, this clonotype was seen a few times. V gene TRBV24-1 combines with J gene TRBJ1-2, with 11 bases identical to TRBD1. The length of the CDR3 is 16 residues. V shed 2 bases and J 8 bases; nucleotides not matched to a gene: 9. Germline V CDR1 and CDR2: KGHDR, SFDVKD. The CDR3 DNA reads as TGTGCCACCAGTGATTCGGGGACAGGGGGAGTGAAAGGCTACACCTTC. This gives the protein CATSDSGTGGVKGYTF.

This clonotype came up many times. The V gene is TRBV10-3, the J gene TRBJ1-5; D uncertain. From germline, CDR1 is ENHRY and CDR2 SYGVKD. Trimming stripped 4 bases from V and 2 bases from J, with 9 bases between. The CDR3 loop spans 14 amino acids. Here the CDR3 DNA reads TGTGCCATCAGTGGGGGTAGCGGCAATCAGCCCCAGCATTTT. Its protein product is CAISGGSGNQPQHF.

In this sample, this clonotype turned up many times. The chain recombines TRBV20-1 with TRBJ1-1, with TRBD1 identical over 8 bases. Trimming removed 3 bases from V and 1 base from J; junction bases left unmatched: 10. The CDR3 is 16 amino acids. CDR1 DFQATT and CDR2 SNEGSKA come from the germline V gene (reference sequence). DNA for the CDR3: TGCAGTGCTAGGCCAAGATACAGGGGGGGGAACACTGAAGCTTTCTTT. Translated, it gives CSARPRYRGGNTEAFF.

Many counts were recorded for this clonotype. The CDR3 region has the DNA TGTGCCAGCAGAGATCCCGGGACTAGCGGTTTACGCGGGGAGCTGTTTTTT. Translation: CASRDPGTSGLRGELFF. V usage is TRBV27 and J usage is TRBJ2-2; 11 positions agree with TRBD2. Unmatched junction bases numbered 13, after V lost 6 bases and J lost 7 bases. Germline V gene data show CDR1 as MNHEY and CDR2 as SMNVEV (reference sequence). The CDR3 loop spans 17 amino acids.

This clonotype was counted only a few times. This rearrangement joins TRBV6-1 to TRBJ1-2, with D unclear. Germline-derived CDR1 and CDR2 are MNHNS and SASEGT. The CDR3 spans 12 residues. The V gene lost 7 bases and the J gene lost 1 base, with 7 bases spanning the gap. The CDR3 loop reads CASKTLNYGYTF. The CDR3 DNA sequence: TGTGCCAGCAAAACCCTTAACTATGGCTACACCTTC.

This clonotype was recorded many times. CDR3 coding DNA: TGTGCCAGCAGTTCGCCAGCGGGCTATAACTATGGCTACACCTTC. It encodes CASSSPAGYNYGYTF. This chain joins TRBV6-5 and TRBJ1-2; D is unclear. This CDR3 contains 15 residues. The ends were cut back, 4 bases at V and 1 base at J, with 13 bases in the middle. Looked up from germline, CDR1 is MNHEY and CDR2 is SVGAGI.

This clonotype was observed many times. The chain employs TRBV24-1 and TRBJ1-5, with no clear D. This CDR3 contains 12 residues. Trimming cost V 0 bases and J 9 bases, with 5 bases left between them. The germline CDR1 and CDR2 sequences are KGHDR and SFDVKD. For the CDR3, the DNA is TGTGCCACCAGTGATTTGGGTAGGCCCCAGCATTTT. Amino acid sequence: CATSDLGRPQHF.

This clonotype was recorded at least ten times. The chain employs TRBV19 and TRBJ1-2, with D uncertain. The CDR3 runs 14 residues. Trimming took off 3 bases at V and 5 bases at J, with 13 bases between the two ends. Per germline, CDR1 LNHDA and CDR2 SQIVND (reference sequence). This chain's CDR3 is CASSIDRTVYGYTF. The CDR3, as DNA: TGTGCCAGTAGTATTGACCGTACAGTTTATGGCTACACCTTC.

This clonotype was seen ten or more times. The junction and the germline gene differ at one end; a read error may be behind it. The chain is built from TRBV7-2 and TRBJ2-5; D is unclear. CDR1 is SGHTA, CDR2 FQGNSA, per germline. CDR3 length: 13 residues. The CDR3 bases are TGTGCCAACAGCTTCGGAACCGCGCAGACCCAGTACTTC. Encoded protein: CANSFGTAQTQYF.

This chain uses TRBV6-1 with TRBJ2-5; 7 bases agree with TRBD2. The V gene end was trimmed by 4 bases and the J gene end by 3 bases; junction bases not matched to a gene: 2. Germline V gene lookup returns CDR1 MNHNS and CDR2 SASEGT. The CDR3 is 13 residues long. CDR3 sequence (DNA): TGTGCCAGCAGTGGGCTAGCGGAAGAGACCCAGTACTTC. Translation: CASSGLAEETQYF.

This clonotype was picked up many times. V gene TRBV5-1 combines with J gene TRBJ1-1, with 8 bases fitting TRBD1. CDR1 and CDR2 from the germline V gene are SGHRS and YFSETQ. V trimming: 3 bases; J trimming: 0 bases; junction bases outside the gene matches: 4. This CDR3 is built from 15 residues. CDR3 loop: CASSSQQGVNTEAFF. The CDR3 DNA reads TGCGCCAGCAGCTCACAACAGGGGGTGAACACTGAAGCTTTCTTT.

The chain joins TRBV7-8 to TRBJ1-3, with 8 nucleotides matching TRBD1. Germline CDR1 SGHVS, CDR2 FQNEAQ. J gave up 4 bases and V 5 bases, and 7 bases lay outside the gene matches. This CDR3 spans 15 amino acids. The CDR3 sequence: CASSPRTGPGNTIYF. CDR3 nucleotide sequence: TGTGCCAGCAGCCCAAGGACAGGGCCAGGAAACACCATATATTTT.

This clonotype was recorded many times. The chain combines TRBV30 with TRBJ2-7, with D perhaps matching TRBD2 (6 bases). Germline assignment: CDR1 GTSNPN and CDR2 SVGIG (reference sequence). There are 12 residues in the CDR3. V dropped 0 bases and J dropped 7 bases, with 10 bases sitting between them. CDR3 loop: CAWSVAGREQYF. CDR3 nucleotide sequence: TGTGCCTGGAGTGTTGCGGGACGGGAGCAGTACTTC.

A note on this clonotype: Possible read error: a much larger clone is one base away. The CDR3 loop reads CAWSTSTSSMAQYF. DNA for the CDR3: TGTGCCTGGAGTACCAGTACCTCCTCGATGGCGCAGTACTTC. This chain connects TRBV30 to TRBJ2-7; unclear D gene. The CDR3 totals 14 residues. V was clipped by 2 bases and J by 9 bases, with 20 bases between them. The V gene's germline CDR1 is GTSNPN and CDR2 SVGIG (reference sequence).

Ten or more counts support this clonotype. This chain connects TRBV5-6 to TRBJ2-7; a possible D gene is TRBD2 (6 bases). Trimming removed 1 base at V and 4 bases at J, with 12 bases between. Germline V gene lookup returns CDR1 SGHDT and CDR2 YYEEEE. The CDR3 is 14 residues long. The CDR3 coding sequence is TGTGCCAGCAGCTTGTGGGAGGCGGGGTACGAGCAGTACTTC. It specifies CASSLWEAGYEQYF.

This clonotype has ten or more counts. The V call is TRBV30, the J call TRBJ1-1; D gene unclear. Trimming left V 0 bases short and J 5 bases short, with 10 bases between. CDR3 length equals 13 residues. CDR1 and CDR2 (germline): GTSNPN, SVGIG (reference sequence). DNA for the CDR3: TGTGCCTGGAGTGTACGGGTGGGGACTGAAGCTTTCTTT. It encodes CAWSVRVGTEAFF.

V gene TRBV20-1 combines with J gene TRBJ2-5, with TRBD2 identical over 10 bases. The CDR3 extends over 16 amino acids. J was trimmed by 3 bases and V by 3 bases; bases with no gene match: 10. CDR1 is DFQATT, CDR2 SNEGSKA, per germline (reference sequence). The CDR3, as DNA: TGCAGTGCTAGTGACTTCATTAGCGGGAGGAAAGAGACCCAGTACTTC. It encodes CSASDFISGRKETQYF.

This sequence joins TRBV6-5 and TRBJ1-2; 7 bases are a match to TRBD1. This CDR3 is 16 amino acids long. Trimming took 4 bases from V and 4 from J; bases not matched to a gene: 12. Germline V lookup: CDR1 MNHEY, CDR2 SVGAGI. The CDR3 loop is CASSLIQGPSIYGYTF. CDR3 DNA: TGTGCCAGCAGTTTGATACAGGGGCCCTCTATCTATGGCTACACCTTC.

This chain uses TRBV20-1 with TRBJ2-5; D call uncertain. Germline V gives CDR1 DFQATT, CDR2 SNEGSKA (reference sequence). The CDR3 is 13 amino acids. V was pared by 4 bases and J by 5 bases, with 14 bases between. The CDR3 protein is CSATFTKGETQYF. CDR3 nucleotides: TGCAGTGCTACATTTACAAAGGGCGAGACCCAGTACTTC.

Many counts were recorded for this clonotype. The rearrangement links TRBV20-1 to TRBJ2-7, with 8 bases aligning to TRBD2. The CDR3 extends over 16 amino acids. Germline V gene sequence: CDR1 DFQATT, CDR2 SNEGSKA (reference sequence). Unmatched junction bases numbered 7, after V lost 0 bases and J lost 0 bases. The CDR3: CSARDSSGGSSYEQYF. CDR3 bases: TGCAGTGCTAGAGATTCCAGCGGGGGCAGCTCCTACGAGCAGTACTTC.

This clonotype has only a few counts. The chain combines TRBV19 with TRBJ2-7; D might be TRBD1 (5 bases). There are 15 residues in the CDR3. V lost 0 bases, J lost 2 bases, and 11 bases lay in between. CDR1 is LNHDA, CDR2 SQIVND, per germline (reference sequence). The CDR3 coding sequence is TGTGCCAGTAGTATAGATCTTTGGGGCACCTACGAGCAGTACTTC. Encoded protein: CASSIDLWGTYEQYF.

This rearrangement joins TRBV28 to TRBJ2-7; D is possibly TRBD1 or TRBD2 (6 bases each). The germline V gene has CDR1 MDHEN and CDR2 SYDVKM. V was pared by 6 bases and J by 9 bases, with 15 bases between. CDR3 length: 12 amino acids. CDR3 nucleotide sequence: TGTGCCAGCAGGCCAGCACAGGGAGGGCAGTACTTC. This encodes CASRPAQGGQYF.

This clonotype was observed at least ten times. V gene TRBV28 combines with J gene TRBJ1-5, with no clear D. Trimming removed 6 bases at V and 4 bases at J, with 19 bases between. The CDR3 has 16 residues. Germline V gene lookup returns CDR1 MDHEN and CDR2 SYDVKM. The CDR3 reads CASRPVTPRLNQPQHF. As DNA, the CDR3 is TGTGCCAGCAGGCCAGTAACCCCAAGGCTGAATCAGCCCCAGCATTTT. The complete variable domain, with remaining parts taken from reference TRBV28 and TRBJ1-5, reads DVKVTQSSRYLVKRTGEKVFLECVQDMDHENMFWYRQDPGLGLRLIYFSYDVKMKEKGDIPEGYSVSREKKERFSLILESASTNQTSMYLCASRPVTPRLNQPQHFGDGTRLSIL.

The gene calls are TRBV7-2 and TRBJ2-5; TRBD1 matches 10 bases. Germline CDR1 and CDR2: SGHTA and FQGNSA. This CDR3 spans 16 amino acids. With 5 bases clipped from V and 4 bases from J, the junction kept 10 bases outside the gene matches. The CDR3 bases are TGTGCCAGCAGCGAAAGAACCGGACAGGGGGGAGAGACCCAGTACTTC. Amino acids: CASSERTGQGGETQYF.